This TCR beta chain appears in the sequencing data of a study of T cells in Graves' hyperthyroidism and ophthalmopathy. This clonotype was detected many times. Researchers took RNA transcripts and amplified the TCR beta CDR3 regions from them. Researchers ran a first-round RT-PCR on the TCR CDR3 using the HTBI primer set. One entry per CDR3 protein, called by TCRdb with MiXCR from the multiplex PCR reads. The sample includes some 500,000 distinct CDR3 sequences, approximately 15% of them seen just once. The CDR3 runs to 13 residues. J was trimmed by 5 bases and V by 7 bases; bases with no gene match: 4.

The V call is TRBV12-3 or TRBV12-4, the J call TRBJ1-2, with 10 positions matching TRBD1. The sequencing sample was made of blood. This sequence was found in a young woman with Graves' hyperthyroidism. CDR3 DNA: TGTGCCAGCATTCGGACAGGGGGATATGGCTACACCTTC. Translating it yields CASIRTGGYGYTF.